Here is one T cell receptor (beta chain) with its context. Original processing notes: Counts of nucleated cells, estimated from reference gene primer amplification, were obtained. Data came from immunoSEQ multiplex PCR; TCRdb stores just in-frame clones and leaves some out. Clonal size and the V and J genes are those of that table, whereas D and trimming came from the DNA. The table has 100,000 to 150,000 clones, around four fifths seen once. The V end was cut by 5 bases, the J end by 8 bases, with 13 bases between. CDR3 length: 13 residues. This sample is part of a study of blood T cell repertoires in COVID-19. In the study overall: There were acute and convalescent COVID-19 samples, and they came from the United States, Italy and Spain. Nucleic acid was either cDNA or gDNA, and it came from T cells, B-cell-depleted T cells, or PBMCs.

The receptor was isolated from a human donor in a cohort sampled during active COVID-19. The chain is built from TRBV12-3 or TRBV12-4 and TRBJ1-3, with no clear D. Specimen: peripheral blood. The DNA of the CDR3 is TGTGCCAGCAGTCCTAGTGTTTCGGACACCATATATTTT. The encoded protein is CASSPSVSDTIYF.